This is a list of T cell receptor beta chains from one sample in a study of shared clonotypes between healthy human individuals. Generated by immunoSEQ multiplex PCR, the TCRdb table keeps only in-frame clones and is missing some. The data hold under 1,900,000 clones, with 98% observed a single time. The material sequenced was naive CD4+ T cells sorted from blood. Every receptor here comes from a man aged 25-40 years in good health. Each CDR3 is given with its conserved first and last residue. A D gene is named only where the DNA matches it firmly. Size tells how often a clone was seen (once, few, many) or the class of an expanded clone, and some rows leave it out.

abundance,v_gene,j_gene,d_gene,CDR3aa,CDR3nt
.,TRBV7-7,TRBJ2-3,TRBD2,CASSAGLAWLTDTQYF,TGTGCCAGCAGCGCGGGACTAGCCTGGCTCACAGATACGCAGTATTTT
.,TRBV5-4,TRBJ2-1,TRBD2,CASSIAGDNEQFF,TGTGCCAGCAGTATTGCGGGGGACAATGAGCAGTTCTTC
.,TRBV11-2,TRBJ1-2,TRBD1,CASSRTGFGYTF,TGTGCCAGCAGCCGGACAGGTTTTGGCTACACCTTC
.,TRBV30,TRBJ2-7,.,CAWSEGFSYEQYF,TGTGCCTGGAGTGAGGGGTTCTCCTACGAGCAGTACTTC
.,TRBV19,TRBJ1-5,.,CASSIVPGADQPQHF,TGTGCCAGTAGTATAGTTCCTGGGGCCGATCAGCCCCAGCATTTT
.,TRBV7-9,TRBJ2-7,TRBD1,CASSFGQGYGEQYF,TGTGCCAGCAGCTTCGGACAGGGTTATGGCGAGCAGTACTTC
.,TRBV5-1,TRBJ2-7,.,CASSLAGDSYEQYF,TGCGCCAGCAGCTTGGCTGGTGACTCCTACGAGCAGTACTTC
.,TRBV25-1,TRBJ2-2,.,CASAPPPRERTGELFF,TGTGCCAGCGCCCCACCCCCGCGGGAAAGGACCGGGGAGCTGTTTTTT
.,TRBV30,TRBJ2-5,TRBD2,CAWSGEREWGNGETQYF,TGTGCCTGGAGTGGTGAGCGGGAGTGGGGGAACGGCGAGACCCAGTACTTC
.,TRBV5-1,TRBJ2-3,TRBD2,CASRDGLAGIKDTQYF,TGCGCCAGCAGAGACGGACTAGCGGGAATAAAAGATACGCAGTATTTT
.,TRBV9,TRBJ2-5,TRBD2,CASSASLAGETQYF,TGTGCCAGCAGCGCCTCACTAGCGGGCGAGACCCAGTACTTC
.,TRBV15,TRBJ2-1,TRBD2,CATPHSSGGSNEQFF,TGTGCCACCCCCCATAGTAGCGGGGGATCCAATGAGCAGTTCTTC
.,TRBV7-8,TRBJ2-1,TRBD2,CASITSPGRDPIVNEQFF,TGTGCCAGCATCACTTCCCCAGGGAGGGACCCAATAGTAAATGAGCAGTTCTTC
.,TRBV5-6,TRBJ2-7,.,CASSLTSYEQYF,TGTGCCAGCAGCTTGACCAGTTACGAGCAGTACTTC
.,TRBV5-1,TRBJ2-1,TRBD2,CASSPNPGTSGNYNEQFF,TGCGCCAGCAGCCCAAACCCCGGGACTAGCGGCAACTACAATGAGCAGTTCTTC
.,TRBV29-1,TRBJ1-2,.,CSVEDATVYGYTF,TGCAGCGTTGAAGATGCGACAGTCTATGGCTACACCTTC
.,TRBV6-1,TRBJ2-7,.,CASSGRPRYEQYF,TGTGCCAGCAGTGGGAGGCCCCGCTACGAGCAGTACTTC
.,TRBV5-1,TRBJ2-1,TRBD1,CASSLIGGKSSYNEQFF,TGCGCCAGCAGCTTGATAGGGGGCAAAAGCTCCTACAATGAGCAGTTCTTC
.,TRBV6-1,TRBJ1-5,.,CASSREASNQPQHF,TGTGCCAGCAGTCGGGAGGCCAGCAATCAGCCCCAGCATTTT
.,TRBV5-4,TRBJ2-1,TRBD1,CASSTTGSYNEQFF,TGTGCCAGCAGCACGACAGGGTCCTACAATGAGCAGTTCTTC
.,TRBV6-5,TRBJ1-2,.,CASSLRSATNGYTF,TGTGCCAGCAGCCTACGGTCTGCCACTAATGGCTACACCTTC
.,TRBV6-5,TRBJ1-4,.,CASSYTARVAEKLFF,TGTGCCAGCAGTTACACCGCGCGGGTGGCTGAAAAACTGTTTTTT
.,TRBV5-5,TRBJ2-1,.,CASSQGPVREQFF,TGTGCCAGCAGCCAAGGGCCTGTGCGTGAGCAGTTCTTC
.,TRBV4-1,TRBJ1-5,.,CASTQGDRDTQPQHF,TGCGCCAGCACCCAAGGGGATAGGGATACTCAGCCCCAGCATTTT
once,TRBV6-5,TRBJ2-3,.,CASKAMRATTDTQYF,TGTGCCAGCAAGGCCATGAGAGCTACCACAGATACGCAGTATTTT
.,TRBV19,TRBJ1-5,TRBD1,CASSSEGAGIYSNQPQHF,TGTGCCAGTAGTTCGGAGGGGGCCGGGATTTATAGCAATCAGCCCCAGCATTTT
.,TRBV7-6,TRBJ2-5,.,CASSSWDLKETQYF,TGTGCCAGCAGCTCCTGGGACTTGAAAGAGACCCAGTACTTC
.,TRBV4-1,TRBJ2-1,TRBD1,CASSQDLGQPSTYNEQFF,TGCGCCAGCAGCCAAGATTTGGGACAGCCCTCAACCTACAATGAGCAGTTCTTC
.,TRBV9,TRBJ2-4,TRBD2,CASSVGLAENIQYF,TGTGCCAGCAGCGTAGGACTAGCGGAAAACATTCAGTACTTC
once,TRBV6-5,TRBJ2-7,.,CASSLGLASVHEQYF,TGTGCCAGCAGCCTCGGGCTAGCATCGGTGCACGAGCAGTACTTC
.,TRBV5-4,TRBJ1-1,.,CASSLAGNTEAFF,TGTGCCAGCAGCTTGGCCGGGAACACTGAAGCTTTCTTT
once,TRBV15,TRBJ1-1,.,CATSSRYRDTEAFF,TGTGCCACCAGCAGTCGTTACAGGGACACTGAAGCTTTCTTT
.,TRBV7-9,TRBJ2-1,TRBD1,CASSLDRGNEQFF,TGTGCCAGCAGCCTGGACAGGGGCAATGAGCAGTTCTTC
once,TRBV7-8,TRBJ1-1,.,CASSTTRRAVVNTEAFF,TGTGCCAGCAGCACAACCCGCCGTGCGGTAGTGAACACTGAAGCTTTCTTT
.,TRBV28,TRBJ2-1,TRBD1,CASIGTGTVPIEQFF,TGTGCCAGCATCGGGACCGGGACAGTTCCTATTGAGCAGTTCTTC
.,TRBV9,TRBJ2-2,.,CASSVEWHSTGELFF,TGTGCCAGCAGCGTCGAGTGGCATTCTACCGGGGAGCTGTTTTTT
.,TRBV10-3,TRBJ2-5,TRBD1,CAIRQGLVETQYF,TGTGCCATTCGACAGGGTCTTGTAGAGACCCAGTACTTC
.,TRBV30,TRBJ1-2,.,CAWSWGRSGYTF,TGTGCCTGGAGTTGGGGTAGGAGTGGCTACACCTTC
.,TRBV18,TRBJ1-2,.,CASSPPQFDGYTF,TGTGCCAGCTCACCACCACAGTTCGACGGCTACACCTTC
.,TRBV7-9,TRBJ2-5,TRBD2,CASRPQAVAGHLGTQYF,TGTGCCAGCAGACCCCAAGCTGTAGCGGGACATCTAGGGACCCAGTACTTC
.,TRBV11-3,TRBJ2-1,.,CASSLTSQYRNEQFF,TGTGCCAGCAGCTTAACCTCGCAATACAGGAATGAGCAGTTCTTC
.,TRBV9,TRBJ2-1,TRBD2,CASSSNSGPYNEQFF,TGTGCCAGCAGCTCGAATAGCGGGCCTTACAATGAGCAGTTCTTC
.,TRBV19,TRBJ1-4,.,CASSSWQNEKLFF,TGTGCCAGTAGTAGTTGGCAGAATGAAAAACTGTTTTTT
.,TRBV5-1,TRBJ1-5,.,CASSLGGGDQPQHF,TGCGCCAGCAGCTTGGGCGGAGGAGATCAGCCCCAGCATTTT
.,TRBV25-1,TRBJ1-3,.,CASSSVSTIYF,TGTGCCAGCAGTTCGGTATCCACCATATATTTT